There are a few counts of the clone carrying this TCR beta chain. Germline CDR1 SNHLY, CDR2 FYNNEI. Trimming removed 7 bases from V and 4 bases from J, with 11 bases in between. The CDR3 is 12 residues long. TCRdb processed the 5' RACE reads anew with MiXCR; each CDR3 protein has one entry. The table shows about 33,000 distinct CDR3 sequences, with 5% to 6% occurring only once. The data were obtained in a study of early T cells in non-severe SARS-CoV-2 infection. The J gene is TRBJ2-7, the V gene TRBV2, with a weak D call TRBD2 (5 bases). Sequenced sample: whole blood. The source is an adult who was a healthcare worker with PCR-confirmed SARS-CoV-2 infection or an uninfected control (not recorded which). The CDR3 DNA is TGTGCCAGCACTAGCTACCCGTACGAGCAGTACTTC. Translated: CASTSYPYEQYF.